This T cell receptor beta chain was retrieved from a study of cytomegalovirus exposure and HLA in healthy donors. The CDR3 is 14 residues long. Looked up from germline, CDR1 is SGDLS and CDR2 is YYNGEE. Study-wide results and limits: Most observed TCR sequences were rare, whereas some public TCRs were detected in many donors. Of the V segments, some could not be distinguished, including TRBV6-2 and TRBV6-3, and were excluded.

The PCR used 60 Vbeta and 13 Jbeta primers. Method: immunoSEQ multiplex PCR; TCRdb's copy keeps in-frame clones and lacks some. This table has approximately 110,000 clones, 76% appearing once. This clone was detected once. What it binds is unknown. At one end, the junction sequence differs from germline, possibly due to a read error. This receptor was identified in a man aged 35 to 55 in good health and CMV-seropositive. The chain carries TRBV9 and TRBJ2-2; D possibly corresponds to TRBD2 (5 bases). What was sequenced was PBMCs. The CDR3 sequence is CASSVGLNTGELVF. CDR3 in DNA: TGTGCCAGCAGCGTAGGACTGAACACCGGGGAGCTGGTTTTT. Complete variable domain (other parts from reference TRBV9 and TRBJ2-2): DSGVTQTPKHLITATGQRVTLRCSPRSGDLSVYWYQQSLDQGLQFLIQYYNGEERAKGNILERFSAQQFPDLHSELNLSSLELGDSALYFCASSVGLNTGELVFGEGSRLTVL.